These T cell receptor beta chains were read from a single sample in a study of T cells after yellow fever vaccination. TCRdb called the 5' RACE reads again in MiXCR, with one record for every CDR3 protein. The table has about 370,000 distinct CDR3 sequences, about 9.9% seen once. The specimen comprised PBMCs, sampled on the day of the first yellow fever vaccination. These receptors all come from a man aged 18 to 30 who received the YFV17D yellow fever vaccine. The CDR3 runs from the conserved cysteine through the conserved F or W. D genes are given only for firm matches. Only some rows state a clone size, as once, few, many or a class for expanded clones.

len	d_gene	abundance	v_gene	j_gene	CDR3aa	CDR3nt
14	TRBD1	few	TRBV19	TRBJ1-1	CAATGQGMRTEAFF	TGTGCCGCAACCGGACAGGGAATGAGGACTGAAGCTTTCTTT
13	.	few	TRBV27	TRBJ2-5	CASSFSQTETQYF	TGTGCCAGCAGTTTTTCGCAGACGGAGACCCAGTACTTC
14	.	.	TRBV6-1	TRBJ1-3	CASREASSGNTIYF	TGTGCCAGCAGGGAGGCAAGCTCTGGAAACACCATATATTTT
14	TRBD1	.	TRBV7-2	TRBJ2-7	CASSSDRDIGEQYF	TGTGCCAGCAGCTCGGACAGGGATATTGGCGAGCAGTACTTC
15	.	many	TRBV18	TRBJ2-5	CASSPQGAGSETQYF	TGTGCCAGCTCACCACAGGGAGCAGGATCAGAGACCCAGTACTTC
16	TRBD1	few	TRBV7-6	TRBJ2-2	CASSLGDRVVTGELFF	TGTGCCAGCAGCTTAGGAGACAGGGTCGTCACCGGGGAGCTGTTTTTT
13	.	.	TRBV20-1	TRBJ2-5	CSASGVGQETQYF	TGCAGTGCTAGTGGGGTCGGCCAAGAGACCCAGTACTTC
13	.	.	TRBV20-1	TRBJ1-5	CSAASNLNQPQHF	TGCAGTGCTGCCTCTAACCTAAATCAGCCCCAGCATTTT
17	.	.	TRBV23-1	TRBJ2-6	CASSQRQANSGANVLTF	TGCGCCAGCAGCCAAAGACAGGCGAACTCTGGGGCCAACGTCCTGACTTTC
15	.	many	TRBV6-5	TRBJ1-5	CASSYLSAGIAPQHF	TGTGCCAGCAGTTACTTGAGTGCGGGGATAGCGCCCCAGCATTTT
13	.	many	TRBV7-2	TRBJ1-3	CASSFNSGNTIYF	TGTGCCAGCAGCTTTAATTCTGGAAACACCATATATTTT
11	.	.	TRBV30	TRBJ2-1	CASGLLSEQFF	TGTGCCTCAGGCCTTTTGAGTGAGCAGTTCTTC
12	.	.	TRBV15	TRBJ2-7	CATSGSSYEQYF	TGTGCCACCAGCGGTAGTTCCTACGAGCAGTACTTC
15	.	.	TRBV7-3	TRBJ1-1	CASSQYRADRTEAFF	TGTGCCAGCAGCCAATACAGGGCAGACAGGACTGAAGCTTTCTTT
15	.	.	TRBV9	TRBJ1-2	CASSVSGTPAYGYTF	TGTGCCAGCAGCGTATCAGGCACCCCGGCATATGGCTACACCTTC
11	.	few	TRBV10-3	TRBJ1-1	CAISGETEAFF	TGTGCCATCAGTGGAGAAACTGAAGCTTTCTTT
14	.	many	TRBV3-1	TRBJ2-1	CASSLTAGRYEQFF	TGTGCCAGCAGCCTCACCGCAGGTAGATATGAGCAGTTCTTC
15	.	.	TRBV18	TRBJ1-2	CASSADTSANYGYTF	TGTGCCAGCTCAGCTGACACGTCAGCTAACTATGGCTACACCTTC
13	.	many	TRBV20-1	TRBJ1-2	CSADEGRDYGYTF	TGCAGTGCTGATGAGGGGCGCGACTATGGCTACACCTTC
13	.	few	TRBV6-5	TRBJ1-1	CASSYGATTEAFF	TGTGCCAGCAGTTACGGGGCAACCACTGAAGCTTTCTTT
15	.	.	TRBV6-2/TRBV6-3	TRBJ1-2	CASSYSRGLNYGYTF	TGTGCCAGCAGTTACTCTAGGGGCCTGAACTATGGCTACACCTTC
19	TRBD2	.	TRBV4-2	TRBJ2-7	CASSQDDQRGGDLSYEQYF	TGTGCCAGCAGCCAAGATGACCAGCGGGGGGGAGACCTCAGTTACGAGCAGTACTTC
14	TRBD1	.	TRBV12-3/TRBV12-4	TRBJ1-1	CASSLFPPDREAFF	TGTGCCAGCAGTTTATTCCCCCCTGACAGGGAGGCTTTCTTT
15	TRBD1	.	TRBV20-1	TRBJ2-3	CSARSTGGAADTQYF	TGCAGTGCTAGGTCAACAGGGGGCGCGGCAGATACGCAGTATTTT
15	TRBD1	.	TRBV4-1	TRBJ2-2	CASSRTGGNTGELFF	TGCGCCAGCAGCCGGACAGGGGGCAACACCGGGGAGCTGTTTTTT
15	TRBD1	few	TRBV6-1	TRBJ2-3	CASSRQTGVADTQYF	TGTGCCAGCAGTCGCCAGACAGGGGTGGCAGATACGCAGTATTTT
17	TRBD2	few	TRBV5-4	TRBJ2-3	CASSLSGGPLQADTQYF	TGTGCCAGCAGCTTAAGCGGGGGGCCCTTGCAGGCAGATACGCAGTATTTT
16	TRBD2	.	TRBV12-3/TRBV12-4	TRBJ2-1	CASSFPGLAGFNEQFF	TGTGCCAGCAGTTTCCCGGGACTAGCGGGGTTCAATGAGCAGTTCTTC
15	.	few	TRBV7-9	TRBJ1-1	CASSLVLRGNTEAFF	TGTGCCAGCAGCTTAGTTCTAAGGGGGAACACTGAAGCTTTCTTT
17	TRBD1	.	TRBV6-2/TRBV6-3	TRBJ1-5	CASSQTRGRWGNQPQHF	TGTGCCAGCAGCCAAACGAGGGGGCGCTGGGGCAATCAGCCCCAGCATTTT
17	.	many	TRBV12-3/TRBV12-4	TRBJ2-5	CASSLGKFGGSQETQYF	TGTGCCAGCAGCCTGGGTAAATTTGGAGGTAGTCAAGAGACCCAGTACTTC